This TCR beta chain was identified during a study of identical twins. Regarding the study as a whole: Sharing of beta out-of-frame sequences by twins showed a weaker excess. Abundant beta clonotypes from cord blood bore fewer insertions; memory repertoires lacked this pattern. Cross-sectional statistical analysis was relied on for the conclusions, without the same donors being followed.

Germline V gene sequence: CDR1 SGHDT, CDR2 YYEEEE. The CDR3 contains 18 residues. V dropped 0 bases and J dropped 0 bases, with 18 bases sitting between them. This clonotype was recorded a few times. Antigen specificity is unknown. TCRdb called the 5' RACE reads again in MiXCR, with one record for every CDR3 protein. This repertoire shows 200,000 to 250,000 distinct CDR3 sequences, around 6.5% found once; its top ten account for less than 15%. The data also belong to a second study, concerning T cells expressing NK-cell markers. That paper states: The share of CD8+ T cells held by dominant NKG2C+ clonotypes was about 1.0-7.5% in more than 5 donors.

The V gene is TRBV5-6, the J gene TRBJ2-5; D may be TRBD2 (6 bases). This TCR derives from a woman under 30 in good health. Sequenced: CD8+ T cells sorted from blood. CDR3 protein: CASSLDMAGPEYQETQYF. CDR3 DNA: TGTGCCAGCAGCTTGGATATGGCGGGACCGGAGTACCAAGAGACCCAGTACTTC.